The 5 T cell receptor beta chains presented below share a single source sample, sequenced in a study of blood T cell repertoires in COVID-19. The method was immunoSEQ multiplex PCR; TCRdb's version includes in-frame clones alone and lacks a portion of them. The table has about 92,000 clones, roughly 84% seen once. Material for sequencing was peripheral blood. Receptors were obtained from a human donor in a cohort sampled during active COVID-19.

V is TRBV9 and J is TRBJ1-2, with D maybe TRBD1 (5 bases). Germline V gene sequence: CDR1 SGDLS, CDR2 YYNGEE. The CDR3 totals 15 residues. The ends were cut back, 2 bases at V and 2 bases at J, with 13 bases in the middle. CDR3 coding DNA: TGTGCCAGCAGCGTGTCGGGAGGGGTGAACTATGGCTACACCTTC. Translation gives CASSVSGGVNYGYTF.

This clone is a singleton in its sample. The chain recombines TRBV15 with TRBJ1-1; possibly TRBD1 for D (5 bases). This CDR3 contains 13 residues. Trimming pared 0 bases from V and 10 bases from J, leaving 12 bases between. Per germline, CDR1 LNHNV and CDR2 YYDKDF (reference sequence). The CDR3 protein is CATSRDRVGGAFF. In DNA form, the CDR3 reads TGTGCCACCAGCAGAGATCGGGTGGGGGGAGCTTTCTTT.

CDR3 nucleotide sequence: TGTGCCAGCAGTGAAGCCAGGGCAGGGGGCCTGGAGCAGTACTTC. It translates to CASSEARAGGLEQYF. This chain joins TRBV6-1 and TRBJ2-7; 8 bases are shared with TRBD1. V shed 0 bases and J 7 bases; nucleotides not matched to a gene: 8. There are 15 residues in the CDR3. Germline CDR1 and CDR2: MNHNS and SASEGT.

The J gene is TRBJ2-7, the V gene TRBV5-1, with TRBD2 matching 7 bases. The length of the CDR3 is 13 residues. CDR1 SGHRS and CDR2 YFSETQ come from the germline V gene. The ends lost 4 bases at V and 6 bases at J; junction bases unmatched: 7. The CDR3 sequence: CASSLGSGGEQYF. The DNA of the CDR3 is TGCGCCAGCAGCCTTGGGTCGGGGGGCGAGCAGTACTTC. The complete variable domain, with remaining parts taken from reference TRBV5-1 and TRBJ2-7, reads KAGVTQTPRYLIKTRGQQVTLSCSPISGHRSVSWYQQTPGQGLQFLFEYFSETQRNKGNFPGRFSGRQFSNSRSEMNVSTLELGDSALYLCASSLGSGGEQYFGPGTRLTVT.

This sequence joins TRBV9 and TRBJ2-7, with TRBD2 identical over 8 bases. Losses at the gene ends were 3 bases for V and 2 bases for J; bases not matched to a gene: 4. The CDR3 is 14 amino acids. The germline V gene has CDR1 SGDLS and CDR2 YYNGEE. The CDR3 coding sequence is TGTGCCAGCAGCGAAGCGGGAGAGGCCTACGAGCAGTACTTC. Translated, it gives CASSEAGEAYEQYF. Together with reference TRBV9 and TRBJ2-7, the CDR3 gives the full variable domain: DSGVTQTPKHLITATGQRVTLRCSPRSGDLSVYWYQQSLDQGLQFLIQYYNGEERAKGNILERFSAQQFPDLHSELNLSSLELGDSALYFCASSEAGEAYEQYFGPGTRLTVT.